These 26 T cell receptor beta chains were sequenced from one sample in a study of CD8 T cells in ankylosing spondylitis (dated by TCRdb to the late 2010s). Library prep was done by 5' RACE. Instrument used: Illumina HiSeq 2500. Using fastp at Q25 and MiXCR, TCRdb reprocessed the public reads and kept productive beta chains. Each entry merges the rows of one CDR3 protein and shows their most common DNA and genes. The sample contains around 90,000 distinct CDR3 sequences, under 30% of them found a single time. The top ten hold roughly 60% of the sample. Sequencing used blood, either unsorted or a sorted T cell fraction (not recorded which). Receptors were obtained from a male donor with ankylosing spondylitis or in good health (not recorded which).

This chain connects TRBV5-1 to TRBJ2-3, with 7 positions matching TRBD2. Per germline, CDR1 SGHRS and CDR2 YFSETQ. This CDR3 has 16 amino acids. Unmatched junction bases numbered 6, after V lost 0 bases and J lost 2 bases. As DNA, the CDR3 is TGCGCCAGCAGCTTGGAGGGCGGGGGATCCACAGATACGCAGTATTTT. Translated, it gives CASSLEGGGSTDTQYF.

This clonotype was picked up many times. The chain links TRBV5-8 to TRBJ2-7; D is uncertain. V was cut by 4 bases and J by 3 bases, with 14 bases left in between. The CDR3 has 14 amino acids. Germline CDR1 SGHTS, CDR2 YDEGEE. As DNA, the CDR3 is TGTGCCAGCAGCCACAGAGGAGTGAGCTACGAGCAGTACTTC. Protein: CASSHRGVSYEQYF.

The V call is TRBV20-1, the J call TRBJ2-3; 7 nucleotides line up with TRBD2. V dropped 0 bases and J dropped 0; count of bases not matched to a gene: 6. Germline CDR1 is DFQATT and CDR2 is SNEGSKA (reference sequence). This CDR3 is built from 16 residues. The CDR3 bases are TGCAGTGCTAGAGATCCTAGCGGAATAAGCACAGATACGCAGTATTTT. Encoded protein: CSARDPSGISTDTQYF.

This chain uses TRBV20-1 with TRBJ2-7; D perhaps matches TRBD1 (5 bases). Trimming stripped 3 bases from V and 4 bases from J, with 16 bases between. CDR1 DFQATT and CDR2 SNEGSKA come from the germline V gene (reference sequence). The CDR3 is 14 amino acids. The CDR3 DNA follows: TGCAGTGCTAGCGGATCGGCAGGGCGTTACGAGCAGTACTTC. It codes for CSASGSAGRYEQYF.

The gene calls are TRBV5-1 and TRBJ2-7; D is undetermined. Trimming pared 0 bases from V and 5 bases from J, leaving 21 bases between. The CDR3 is 17 residues long. Germline V gene lookup returns CDR1 SGHRS and CDR2 YFSETQ. CDR3 in amino acids: CASSLAGLWVVRDEQYV. The CDR3 DNA reads as TGCGCCAGCAGCTTGGCCGGGCTTTGGGTAGTCCGCGACGAGCAGTACGTC.

This clonotype was detected only a few times. The chain uses TRBV9 and TRBJ2-6; 9 bases are shared with TRBD1. V lost 3 bases and J lost 1; bases outside the gene matches: 11. The germline V gene encodes CDR1 SGDLS and CDR2 YYNGEE. CDR3 size: 19 residues. The chain's CDR3 is CASSGLTGQGISGANVLTF. Here the CDR3 DNA reads TGTGCCAGCAGCGGGTTAACGGGACAGGGCATATCTGGGGCCAACGTCCTGACTTTC.

The rearrangement uses TRBV7-2 and TRBJ1-4; 8 nucleotides agree with TRBD1. From germline, CDR1 is SGHTA and CDR2 FQGNSA. The CDR3 runs 15 residues. The V and J ends lost 5 bases and 6 bases, in that order; junction bases with no gene match: 8. CDR3 sequence: CASSVEDRVDEKLFF. The CDR3 DNA reads TGTGCCAGCAGCGTTGAGGACAGGGTGGATGAAAAACTGTTTTTT.

This chain connects TRBV7-9 to TRBJ1-1; D is unresolved. This CDR3 region has 12 residues. Trimming shortened V by 2 bases and J by 8 bases, and 9 bases separated the two germline ends. Germline CDR1 is SEHNR and CDR2 is FQNEAQ (reference sequence). This chain's CDR3 is CASSLSSLEAFF. CDR3 nucleotides: TGTGCCAGCAGCTTAAGTTCCCTGGAAGCTTTCTTT.

This clonotype came up a few times. The rearrangement uses TRBV5-1 and TRBJ1-4, with D possibly matching TRBD1 (6 bases). The CDR3 consists of 14 residues. Trimming removed 5 bases from V and 6 bases from J, with 14 bases in between. Germline CDR1 is SGHRS and CDR2 is YFSETQ. For the CDR3, the DNA is TGCGCCAGCAGATCCTCGGCAGGGGATGAAAAACTGTTTTTT. It is translated as CASRSSAGDEKLFF.

The sample holds a few counts of this clonotype. The CDR3 reads CASSFRGTYSGNTIYF. CDR3 DNA: TGTGCCAGCAGCTTTCGGGGGACCTACTCTGGAAACACCATATATTTT. The chain recombines TRBV11-2 with TRBJ1-3; perhaps TRBD1 as D (5 bases). Germline V gives CDR1 SGHAT, CDR2 FQNNGV. The CDR3 is 16 residues long. Trimming removed 3 bases from V and 0 bases from J, with 12 bases in between.

This clonotype was found a few times. The chain carries TRBV20-1 and TRBJ2-3, with 10 nucleotides matching TRBD2. With V trimmed by 4 bases and J by 6 bases, 7 bases remained unmatched. Germline CDR1 reads DFQATT; CDR2 reads SNEGSKA (reference sequence). The CDR3 sequence is 14 residues long. The CDR3 DNA sequence: TGCAGTGCTATCCTAGCGGGAGCGTGGGATACGCAGTATTTT. This translates into CSAILAGAWDTQYF.

V usage is TRBV5-6 and J usage is TRBJ1-1, with D unclear. This CDR3 comprises 13 residues. Germline V CDR1 and CDR2: SGHDT, YYEEEE. Between the trimmed V and J ends, which lost 4 bases and 0 bases, there was a span of 7 bases. This chain's CDR3 is CASSKTLNTEAFF. The CDR3 nucleotides read TGTGCCAGCAGCAAAACACTGAACACTGAAGCTTTCTTT.

This clonotype occurred a few times. The chain uses TRBV12-3 or TRBV12-4 and TRBJ1-2, with 7 bases identical to TRBD1. Trimming at V came to 8 bases and at J to 7 bases, leaving 7 bases not matched to a gene. The CDR3 runs to 12 residues. CDR3 in amino acids: CASRDSYSGYTF. In DNA, the CDR3 is TGTGCCAGCCGGGACAGCTACAGTGGCTACACCTTC.

The rearrangement uses TRBV28 and TRBJ1-2; possibly TRBD1 for D (6 bases). Trimming shortened V by 4 bases and J by 4 bases, and 22 bases separated the two germline ends. Germline V gene data show CDR1 as MDHEN and CDR2 as SYDVKM. This CDR3 region has 17 residues. The CDR3, as DNA: TGTGCCAGCAGTTCCTCGTCCCCCACAGGGTTATCCTATGGCTACACCTTC. It specifies CASSSSSPTGLSYGYTF.

This clonotype came up a few times. The chain couples TRBV10-3 to TRBJ2-1; D unclear. The CDR3 is 17 amino acids. The V gene lost 2 bases and the J gene lost 2 bases, with 16 bases spanning the gap. Germline lookup yields CDR1 ENHRY and CDR2 SYGVKD. This CDR3 reads CAISENARTAPYNEQFF. The CDR3 nucleotides are TGTGCCATCAGTGAGAACGCACGGACGGCACCCTACAATGAGCAGTTCTTC.

This rearrangement joins TRBV12-3 or TRBV12-4 to TRBJ2-7; the D gene could be TRBD1 or TRBD2 (5 bases each). This CDR3 is 16 amino acids long. Trimming stripped 0 bases from V and 2 bases from J, with 14 bases between. CDR3 region: CASSLAVIGTAYEQYF. CDR3 nucleotides: TGTGCCAGCAGTTTAGCTGTGATTGGGACGGCCTACGAGCAGTACTTC.

The V call is TRBV7-9, the J call TRBJ1-1; the D gene is possibly TRBD1 (5 bases). The CDR3 is 13 residues long. The V and J ends lost 4 bases and 4 bases respectively, with 10 bases between them. Germline V gives CDR1 SEHNR, CDR2 FQNEAQ (reference sequence). The CDR3 loop reads CASSYRDGTEAFF. CDR3 bases: TGTGCCAGCAGCTACCGGGACGGCACTGAAGCTTTCTTT.

This clonotype was observed a handful of times. The genes are TRBV20-1 and TRBJ2-1, with TRBD1 matching 9 bases. The CDR3 covers 16 residues. V was clipped by 4 bases and J by 0 bases; unmatched bases: 7. Per the germline V gene, CDR1 is DFQATT and CDR2 is SNEGSKA (reference sequence). The CDR3 reads CSAKSRQGVSYNEQFF. CDR3 coding DNA: TGCAGTGCTAAAAGCAGACAGGGGGTCTCCTACAATGAGCAGTTCTTC.

The chain links TRBV5-1 to TRBJ2-7; TRBD2 agrees at 10 bases. This CDR3 is 15 amino acids long. Germline CDR1 SGHRS, CDR2 YFSETQ. With V trimmed by 2 bases and J by 1 base, 3 bases remained unmatched. This CDR3 reads CASSFVAGGSYEQYF. The CDR3 nucleotides read TGCGCCAGCAGCTTCGTAGCGGGAGGTTCCTACGAGCAGTACTTC. The full variable domain, completed using reference TRBV5-1 and TRBJ2-7, is KAGVTQTPRYLIKTRGQQVTLSCSPISGHRSVSWYQQTPGQGLQFLFEYFSETQRNKGNFPGRFSGRQFSNSRSEMNVSTLELGDSALYLCASSFVAGGSYEQYFGPGTRLTVT.

V usage is TRBV12-3 or TRBV12-4 and J usage is TRBJ2-2; D is uncertain. The CDR3 runs to 12 residues. Trimming took 3 bases from V and 6 from J, leaving 5 bases between them. The CDR3 bases are TGTGCCAGCAGTTTTGGGCCCGGGGAGCTGTTTTTT. Its protein is CASSFGPGELFF.

The V and J genes are TRBV7-9 and TRBJ2-3, with D unresolved. The V gene's germline CDR1 is SEHNR and CDR2 FQNEAQ (reference sequence). V was shortened by 5 bases and J by 6 bases, with 18 bases between the two germline ends. This CDR3 comprises 15 residues. CDR3 protein: CASSPKMRLGDTQYF. The CDR3 DNA sequence: TGTGCCAGCAGCCCAAAGATGAGGCTGGGCGATACGCAGTATTTT.

This clonotype was detected only a few times. This sequence joins TRBV20-1 and TRBJ1-4; 10 nucleotides agree with TRBD1. The V segment lost 5 bases and the J segment 7 bases; nucleotides outside the gene matches: 10. The CDR3 spans 15 residues. Germline V gives CDR1 DFQATT, CDR2 SNEGSKA (reference sequence). CDR3 amino acids: CSAFPGQGFPEKLFF. The CDR3 DNA sequence: TGCAGTGCTTTTCCGGGACAGGGGTTTCCTGAAAAACTGTTTTTT.

The chain recombines TRBV11-2 with TRBJ1-1; a weak D match, TRBD1 (6 bases). This CDR3 comprises 15 residues. The V gene lost 8 bases and the J gene lost 2 bases, with 18 bases spanning the gap. Germline lookup yields CDR1 SGHAT and CDR2 FQNNGV. CDR3 amino acids: CASGILTGPNTEAFF. CDR3 coding DNA: TGTGCCAGCGGAATCCTAACAGGGCCCAACACTGAAGCTTTCTTT.

The CDR3 region has the DNA TGCAGTGCTGAGCCGACTCGGGCTGGCCCCTATGGCTACACCTTC. Protein sequence: CSAEPTRAGPYGYTF. V and J are TRBV20-1 and TRBJ1-2; D not certain. The germline gives CDR1 DFQATT, CDR2 SNEGSKA (reference sequence). Trimming shortened V by 5 bases and J by 4 bases, and 20 bases separated the two germline ends. The CDR3 consists of 15 residues.

The chain combines TRBV5-1 with TRBJ2-5; 11 nucleotides align to TRBD2. The junction had 5 bases not matched to a gene; V was cut back by 5 bases and J by 2 bases. This CDR3 is built from 15 residues. Looked up from germline, CDR1 is SGHRS and CDR2 is YFSETQ. The CDR3 coding sequence is TGCGCCAGCAGAATTTCTAGCGGGGGGCAAGAGACCCAGTACTTC. Translating it yields CASRISSGGQETQYF. The whole variable domain, remainder taken from reference TRBV5-1 and TRBJ2-5, is KAGVTQTPRYLIKTRGQQVTLSCSPISGHRSVSWYQQTPGQGLQFLFEYFSETQRNKGNFPGRFSGRQFSNSRSEMNVSTLELGDSALYLCASRISSGGQETQYFGPGTRLLVL.

This sequence joins TRBV11-1 and TRBJ1-5; 7 bases agree with TRBD1. Germline CDR1 is SGHAT and CDR2 is FQDESV (reference sequence). The CDR3 runs to 18 residues. V was clipped by 6 bases and J by 0 bases; unmatched bases: 14. CDR3 loop: CASRVMEGAFYSNQPQHF. Written as DNA, the CDR3 is TGTGCCAGCAGGGTGATGGAGGGGGCTTTCTATAGCAATCAGCCCCAGCATTTT.